This is a list of T cell receptor beta chains from one sample in a study of early T cells in non-severe SARS-CoV-2 infection. TCRdb re-called the 5' RACE reads through MiXCR, storing one row per CDR3 protein. This table holds roughly 35,000 distinct CDR3 sequences, 3.9% found once. Sequencing input: whole blood. The source is an adult who was a healthcare worker with PCR-confirmed SARS-CoV-2 infection or an uninfected control (not recorded which). The CDR3 runs from the conserved cysteine through the conserved F or W. A D gene is named only where the DNA matches it firmly. Expanded clones are given a class, and other clones once, few, many or no size at all.

V	size	length	J	D	CDR3	DNA
TRBV18	many	12	TRBJ2-7	.	CASSPVGYEQYF	TGTGCCAGCTCACCGGTGGGATACGAGCAGTACTTC
TRBV7-9	few	16	TRBJ2-1	.	CASSPLPGGLGNEQFF	TGTGCCAGCAGCCCCCTCCCTGGGGGACTTGGGAATGAGCAGTTCTTC
TRBV6-4	many	14	TRBJ2-2	.	CASSDAGRDGELFF	TGTGCCAGCAGTGACGCAGGACGCGACGGGGAGCTGTTTTTT
TRBV15	few	13	TRBJ1-5	TRBD1	CATSDRGNQPQHF	TGTGCCACCAGTGACAGGGGTAATCAGCCCCAGCATTTT
TRBV7-2	many	12	TRBJ2-1	.	CASTLGRGEQFF	TGTGCCAGCACCTTGGGCCGGGGTGAGCAGTTCTTC
TRBV7-9	few	14	TRBJ2-3	.	CASVQGISTDTQYF	TGTGCCAGCGTCCAGGGAATCAGCACAGATACGCAGTATTTT
TRBV4-3	few	15	TRBJ2-4	TRBD1	CASSQPGTGKNIQYF	TGCGCCAGCAGCCAACCCGGGACAGGGAAAAACATTCAGTACTTC
TRBV27	.	16	TRBJ2-1	TRBD1	CASSRRGGQGYNEQFF	TGTGCCAGCAGCCGTAGGGGGGGACAGGGGTACAATGAGCAGTTCTTC
TRBV6-5	many	16	TRBJ1-2	TRBD1	CASSNIRTGGNYGYTF	TGTGCCAGCAGCAATATCAGGACAGGAGGGAACTATGGCTACACCTTC
TRBV12-3/TRBV12-4	many	14	TRBJ1-3	.	CASRQQLSGNTIYF	TGTGCCAGCAGGCAACAGCTCTCTGGAAACACCATATATTTT
TRBV6-5	.	16	TRBJ2-3	TRBD2	CASSRVAGGRTDTQYF	TGTGCCAGCAGTCGGGTAGCGGGAGGGCGCACAGATACGCAGTATTTT
TRBV20-1	many	13	TRBJ2-7	.	CSARTVSSYEQYF	TGCAGTGCAAGGACAGTGAGCTCCTACGAGCAGTACTTC
TRBV7-8	.	18	TRBJ2-7	TRBD1	CASSLARFRQGSFYEQYF	TGTGCCAGCAGCTTAGCAAGGTTTCGACAGGGGAGCTTCTACGAGCAGTACTTC
TRBV28	few	16	TRBJ2-2	TRBD1	CASTVPGTGITGELFF	TGTGCCAGCACCGTACCCGGGACAGGGATCACCGGGGAGCTGTTTTTT
TRBV5-1	many	16	TRBJ2-1	TRBD1	CASSPGGGGTGFEQFF	TGCGCCAGCAGCCCAGGGGGCGGCGGGACAGGTTTTGAGCAGTTCTTC
TRBV6-5	many	15	TRBJ2-3	TRBD2	CASSYSGRGTDTQYF	TGTGCCAGCAGTTATAGCGGGAGAGGCACAGATACGCAGTATTTT
TRBV15	many	16	TRBJ1-2	TRBD1	CATSSGGQGTIYGYTF	TGTGCCACCAGCAGCGGCGGACAGGGGACTATCTATGGCTACACCTTC
TRBV5-4	many	16	TRBJ2-1	TRBD2	CASSSRLAGRYNEQFF	TGTGCCAGCAGCTCCCGACTAGCGGGACGTTACAATGAGCAGTTCTTC
TRBV4-1	few	16	TRBJ2-1	.	CASSQERGGGRNEQFF	TGCGCCAGCAGCCAAGAAAGGGGTGGTGGAAGGAATGAGCAGTTCTTC
TRBV27	.	14	TRBJ2-5	.	CASSLLGGQETQYF	TGTGCCAGCAGTTTATTGGGGGGTCAAGAGACCCAGTACTTC
TRBV20-1	many	14	TRBJ2-1	TRBD2	CSHSSGTDHNEQFF	TGCAGTCACTCTAGCGGAACAGACCACAATGAGCAGTTCTTC
TRBV7-8	many	14	TRBJ1-3	.	CASSLAFGGNTIYF	TGTGCCAGCAGCTTAGCGTTTGGCGGAAACACCATATATTTT
TRBV19	many	16	TRBJ2-4	TRBD2	CASSPRLAGAKNIQYF	TGTGCCAGTAGTCCCCGACTAGCGGGAGCCAAAAACATTCAGTACTTC
TRBV20-1	many	15	TRBJ2-1	.	CSAGDLWTQGNEQFF	TGCAGTGCTGGAGATCTTTGGACCCAGGGCAATGAGCAGTTCTTC
TRBV5-1	many	16	TRBJ2-1	TRBD2	CASSLELAGGGNEQFF	TGCGCCAGCAGCTTAGAACTAGCGGGAGGAGGGAATGAGCAGTTCTTC
TRBV14	many	12	TRBJ2-7	.	CASSQVVHEQYF	TGTGCCAGCAGCCAAGTCGTACACGAGCAGTACTTC
TRBV20-1	.	16	TRBJ2-1	.	CSASSQRRASYNEQFF	TGCAGTGCTAGTTCCCAGCGACGTGCATCCTACAATGAGCAGTTCTTC
TRBV6-5	medium-sized	18	TRBJ2-3	TRBD2	CASSYRTPSGPSTDTQYF	TGTGCCAGCAGTTACCGCACACCTAGCGGGCCTAGCACAGATACGCAGTATTTT
TRBV28	.	14	TRBJ2-7	.	CASSRPLGSYEQYF	TGTGCCAGCAGCCGTCCCCTCGGGTCCTACGAGCAGTACTTC
TRBV30	.	13	TRBJ1-2	.	CAWSAQEEYGYTF	TGTGCCTGGAGTGCCCAGGAGGAATATGGCTACACCTTC
TRBV7-9	many	20	TRBJ2-2	.	CASSLRPRGAKVLFTGELFF	TGTGCCAGCAGCTTAAGACCCCGTGGAGCTAAAGTTCTCTTCACCGGGGAGCTGTTTTTT
TRBV7-9	many	14	TRBJ1-5	.	CASSVEGSNQPQHF	TGTGCCAGCAGCGTTGAGGGAAGCAATCAGCCCCAGCATTTT
TRBV7-9	many	16	TRBJ2-7	TRBD2	CASSFGPSGETYEQYF	TGTGCCAGCAGCTTCGGGCCTAGCGGGGAAACCTACGAGCAGTACTTC
TRBV20-1	few	11	TRBJ2-5	.	CSARLLETQYF	TGCAGTGCTAGGCTTTTAGAGACCCAGTACTTC
TRBV28	many	17	TRBJ2-1	.	CASSSIGYSGSYNEQFF	TGTGCCAGCAGTTCTATAGGGTATTCGGGCTCCTACAATGAGCAGTTCTTC
TRBV4-3	many	16	TRBJ2-3	.	CASSQGYNLGTDTQYF	TGCGCCAGCAGCCAAGGTTATAACCTGGGCACAGATACGCAGTATTTT
TRBV28	many	14	TRBJ1-1	.	CASSTGLPDTEAFF	TGTGCCAGCAGTACCGGATTACCTGACACTGAAGCTTTCTTT
TRBV12-3/TRBV12-4	many	11	TRBJ1-4	.	CASSLIRELFF	TGTGCCAGCAGTTTAATTAGAGAACTGTTTTTT
TRBV20-1	many	14	TRBJ1-3	.	CSPVDHLRENTIYF	TGCAGCCCCGTTGATCATCTTCGGGAAAACACCATATATTTT
TRBV3-1	few	14	TRBJ1-1	TRBD1	CASSPPTGTTEAFF	TGTGCCAGCAGCCCCCCGACAGGGACCACTGAAGCTTTCTTT
TRBV19	few	14	TRBJ2-1	TRBD2	CASSEGLAGGGQFF	TGTGCCAGTAGTGAGGGACTAGCGGGAGGAGGGCAGTTCTTC